This T cell receptor beta chain was sequenced for a study of blood T cell repertoires in COVID-19. Looking at the study overall: Researchers got acute and convalescent COVID-19 samples from the United States, Italy and Spain. T cells, B-cell-depleted T cells, or PBMCs provided the cDNA or gDNA that served as material.

Under the authors' procedure: Amplification with reference gene primers provided the estimates of nucleated cell counts. Data came from immunoSEQ multiplex PCR; TCRdb stores just in-frame clones and leaves some out. The DNA gave D and trimming, while V, J and clone size come from that table. The sample consists of about 300,000 clones, about nine tenths of them appearing once. Material for sequencing was peripheral blood. The TCR comes from a man aged 18 to 35 with active or convalescent COVID-19.

The CDR3 here is CASSEGTSGYNEQFF. CDR3 bases: TGTGCCAGTAGTGAAGGGACTAGCGGCTACAATGAGCAGTTCTTC. V gene TRBV19 combines with J gene TRBJ2-1; 11 positions agree with TRBD2. The CDR3 loop spans 15 amino acids. Germline CDR1 and CDR2: LNHDA and SQIVND (reference sequence). V shed 5 bases, J shed 3 bases, and the junction held 3 bases outside the gene matches.